This TCR beta chain originates from a study of cytomegalovirus exposure and HLA in healthy donors. The repertoire was sequenced with immunoSEQ multiplex PCR; TCRdb's copy has only in-frame clones and lacks some. The sample has more than 85,000 clones, about 88% seen once. The CDR3 spans 18 residues. V was clipped by 0 bases and J by 0 bases; unmatched bases: 9. Germline loops: CDR1 SGHNT, CDR2 YYREEE (reference sequence). This chain uses TRBV5-4 with TRBJ2-3; TRBD2 aligns across 8 bases. The sequenced sample was PBMCs. The sequence derives from a woman aged 18-29 years in good health and CMV-seropositive. The CDR3 region has the DNA TGTGCCAGCAGCTTGGATTCCCTCCCTAGCGGGAGCACAGATACGCAGTATTTT. Amino acid sequence: CASSLDSLPSGSTDTQYF.